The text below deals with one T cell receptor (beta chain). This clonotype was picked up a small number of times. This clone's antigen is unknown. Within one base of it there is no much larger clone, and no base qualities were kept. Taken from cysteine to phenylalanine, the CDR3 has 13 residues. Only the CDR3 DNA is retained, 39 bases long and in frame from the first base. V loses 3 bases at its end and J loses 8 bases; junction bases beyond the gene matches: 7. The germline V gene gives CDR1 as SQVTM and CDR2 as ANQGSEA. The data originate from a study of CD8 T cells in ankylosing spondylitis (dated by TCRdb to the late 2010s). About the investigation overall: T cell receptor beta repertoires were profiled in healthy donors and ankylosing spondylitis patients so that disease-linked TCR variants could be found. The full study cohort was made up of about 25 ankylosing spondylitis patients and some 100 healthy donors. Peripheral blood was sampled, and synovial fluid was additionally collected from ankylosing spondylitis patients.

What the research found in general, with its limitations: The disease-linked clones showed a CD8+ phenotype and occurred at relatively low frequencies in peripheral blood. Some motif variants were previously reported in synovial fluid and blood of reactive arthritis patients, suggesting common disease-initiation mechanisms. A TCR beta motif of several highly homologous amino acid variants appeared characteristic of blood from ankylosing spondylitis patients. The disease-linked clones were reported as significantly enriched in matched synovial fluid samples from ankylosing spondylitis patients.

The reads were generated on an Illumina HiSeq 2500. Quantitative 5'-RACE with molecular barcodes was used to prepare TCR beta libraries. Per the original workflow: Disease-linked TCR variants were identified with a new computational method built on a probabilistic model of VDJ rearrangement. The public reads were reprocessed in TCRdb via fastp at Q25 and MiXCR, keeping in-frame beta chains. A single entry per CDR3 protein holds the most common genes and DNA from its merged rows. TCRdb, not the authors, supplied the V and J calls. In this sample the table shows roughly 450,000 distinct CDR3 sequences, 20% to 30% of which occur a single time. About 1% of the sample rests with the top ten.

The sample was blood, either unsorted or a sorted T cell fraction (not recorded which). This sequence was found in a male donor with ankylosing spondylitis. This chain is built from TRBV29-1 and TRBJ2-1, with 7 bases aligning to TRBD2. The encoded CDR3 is CSVERSGIDEQFF. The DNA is TGCAGCGTTGAGAGGAGCGGGATAGATGAGCAGTTCTTC.